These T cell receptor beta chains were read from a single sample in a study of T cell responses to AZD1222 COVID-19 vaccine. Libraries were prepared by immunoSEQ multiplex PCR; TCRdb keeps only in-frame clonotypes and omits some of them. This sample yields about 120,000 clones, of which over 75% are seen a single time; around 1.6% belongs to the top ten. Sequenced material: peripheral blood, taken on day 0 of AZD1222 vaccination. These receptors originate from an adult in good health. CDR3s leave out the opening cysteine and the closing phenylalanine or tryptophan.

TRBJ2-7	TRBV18	ASSPMTSGGGSSYEQY
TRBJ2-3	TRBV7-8	ASSTSSGGTDTQY
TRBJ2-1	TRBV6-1	ASSEFARSDQF
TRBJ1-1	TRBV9	ASSRGTGTGHTEAF
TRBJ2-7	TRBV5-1	ASSLAGAENEQY
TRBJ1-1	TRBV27	ASSYRDRAEAF
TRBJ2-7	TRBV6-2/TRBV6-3	ASSYGTWGAYEQY
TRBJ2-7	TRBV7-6	ASSGLAGVAYGEQY
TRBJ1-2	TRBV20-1	SASGLGGVYGYT
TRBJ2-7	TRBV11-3	ASSFRDRPLEQY
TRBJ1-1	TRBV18	ASSSRTRETEAF
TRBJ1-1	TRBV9	ASSVTQGAAEAF
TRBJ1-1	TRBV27	ASRLPGGNTEAF
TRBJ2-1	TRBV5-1	ASSFDASGGHNEQF
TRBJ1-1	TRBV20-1	RGVMSTEAF
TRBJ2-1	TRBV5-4	ASSVEWGNNEQF
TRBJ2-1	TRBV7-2	ASSLGVADNEQF
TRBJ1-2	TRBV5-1	ASSLRTDGYGYT
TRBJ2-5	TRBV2	ASIRNEVKEETQY
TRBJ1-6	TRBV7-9	ASSFYRQGASPLH
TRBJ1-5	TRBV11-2	ASSSQGAQPQH
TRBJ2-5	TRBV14	ASSYTSGTQETQY
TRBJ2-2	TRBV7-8	ASVVGLLRNTGELF
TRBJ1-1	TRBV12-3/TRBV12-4	ASSPWEGTEAF
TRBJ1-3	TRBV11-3	ASSRDRGADTIY
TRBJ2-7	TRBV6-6	ASSFTRLNEQY
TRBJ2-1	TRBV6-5	ASRLGQFNEQF
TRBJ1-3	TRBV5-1	ASSFDQGVLSGNTIY
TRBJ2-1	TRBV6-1	ASSEDREEQF
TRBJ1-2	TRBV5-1	ASSLRGRGGGYT
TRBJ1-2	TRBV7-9	ASSLGGTYGYT
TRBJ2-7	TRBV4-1	ASSQFPPTGVRHEQY
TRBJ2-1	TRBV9	ASSAGDRVFVHNEQF
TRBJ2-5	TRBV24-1	ATSDLSPSGGPRQETQY
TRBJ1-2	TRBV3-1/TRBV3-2	ASSRQQNSYGYT
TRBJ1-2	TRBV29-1	SVDTRTVYGYT
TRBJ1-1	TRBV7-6	ASSLALPMNTEAF
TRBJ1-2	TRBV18	ASSPPLDDGYT
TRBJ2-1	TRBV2	ASSGEAGAWDEQF
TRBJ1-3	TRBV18	ATIADRGTGNTIY
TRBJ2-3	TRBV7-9	ASSPPTGHTQY
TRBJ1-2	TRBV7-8	ASSRNQGQGDGYT
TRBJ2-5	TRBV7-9	ASNSGEAGARETQY
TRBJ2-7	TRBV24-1	ATSNPGSYEQY
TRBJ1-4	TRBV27	ASSSAPPVRVEKLF
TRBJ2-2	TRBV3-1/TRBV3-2	ASRDNGGGPGGELF
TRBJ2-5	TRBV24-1	ATRGGKTGLAGGETQY
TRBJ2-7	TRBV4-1	ASSQDREGVYEQY
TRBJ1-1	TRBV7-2	ASSLTWRGTTEAF